The 7 T cell receptor beta chains below were found in one sample sequenced in a study of T cells after yellow fever vaccination. Each CDR3 protein is one row after TCRdb ran MiXCR on the 5' RACE reads. The sample includes 500,000 to 700,000 distinct CDR3 sequences, 19% of them seen just once. The sequencing here drew on PBMCs, taken 15 days after the yellow fever booster vaccination. The receptor set was obtained from a man aged 30-40 years who received the YFV17D yellow fever vaccine.

The chain employs TRBV18 and TRBJ2-5; 7 nucleotides align to TRBD2. In germline, CDR1 is KGHSH, CDR2 LQKENI. The trim removed 5 bases at V and 7 bases at J, leaving 7 bases unmatched. There are 13 residues in the CDR3. CDR3 nucleotide sequence: TGTGCCAGCTCATCGGACCAGCGGGGGACCCAGTACTTC. Residues: CASSSDQRGTQYF.

This clonotype was found a few times. The CDR3 here is CASSRQGTNQPQHF. The CDR3 bases are TGTGCCAGCAGCCGACAGGGAACTAATCAGCCCCAGCATTTT. This rearrangement joins TRBV2 to TRBJ1-5; 7 bases map to TRBD1. Per the germline V gene, CDR1 is SNHLY and CDR2 is FYNNEI. The CDR3 length is 14 residues. After removal of 6 bases from V and 4 bases from J, the junction contained 6 bases not matched to a gene.

The chain uses TRBV5-6 and TRBJ2-7; a possible D gene is TRBD2 (6 bases). The CDR3 is 16 amino acids. Trimming stripped 4 bases from V and 0 bases from J, with 17 bases between. Germline V gene data show CDR1 as SGHDT and CDR2 as YYEEEE. The DNA of the CDR3 is TGTGCCAGCAGCCCAACACCGGGACTGACCTCCTACGAGCAGTACTTC. This sequence encodes CASSPTPGLTSYEQYF.

The chain couples TRBV28 to TRBJ2-3, with 10 bases fitting TRBD2. This CDR3 is built from 16 residues. V was pared by 3 bases and J by 1 base, with 4 bases of the junction left unmatched. Looked up from germline, CDR1 is MDHEN and CDR2 is SYDVKM. DNA for the CDR3: TGTGCCAGCAGTTTTGGCAGCGGGAGGGGCACAGATACGCAGTATTTT. It codes for CASSFGSGRGTDTQYF.

The chain joins TRBV24-1 to TRBJ2-1, with TRBD2 matching 10 bases. V lost 5 bases and J lost 3; bases outside the gene matches: 3. There are 15 residues in the CDR3. In germline, CDR1 is KGHDR, CDR2 SFDVKD. CDR3 amino acids: CATSALAGDYNEQFF. The CDR3 DNA is TGTGCCACCAGTGCCCTAGCGGGAGACTACAATGAGCAGTTCTTC.

This chain connects TRBV20-1 to TRBJ2-7; possibly TRBD1 for D (5 bases). Per germline, CDR1 DFQATT and CDR2 SNEGSKA (reference sequence). The CDR3 has 15 residues. V shed 6 bases and J shed 0 bases, with 18 bases lying between them. DNA of the CDR3: TGCAGTGCCACCCCGGACACCAAAAGCTCCTACGAGCAGTACTTC. Residues: CSATPDTKSSYEQYF.

The chain employs TRBV12-3 or TRBV12-4 and TRBJ2-1; D remains unclear. The CDR3 loop spans 12 amino acids. The V gene lost 7 bases and the J gene lost 5 bases, with 9 bases spanning the gap. CDR3 region: CASTLDHNEQFF. The CDR3 DNA is TGTGCCAGCACCCTTGACCACAATGAGCAGTTCTTC.